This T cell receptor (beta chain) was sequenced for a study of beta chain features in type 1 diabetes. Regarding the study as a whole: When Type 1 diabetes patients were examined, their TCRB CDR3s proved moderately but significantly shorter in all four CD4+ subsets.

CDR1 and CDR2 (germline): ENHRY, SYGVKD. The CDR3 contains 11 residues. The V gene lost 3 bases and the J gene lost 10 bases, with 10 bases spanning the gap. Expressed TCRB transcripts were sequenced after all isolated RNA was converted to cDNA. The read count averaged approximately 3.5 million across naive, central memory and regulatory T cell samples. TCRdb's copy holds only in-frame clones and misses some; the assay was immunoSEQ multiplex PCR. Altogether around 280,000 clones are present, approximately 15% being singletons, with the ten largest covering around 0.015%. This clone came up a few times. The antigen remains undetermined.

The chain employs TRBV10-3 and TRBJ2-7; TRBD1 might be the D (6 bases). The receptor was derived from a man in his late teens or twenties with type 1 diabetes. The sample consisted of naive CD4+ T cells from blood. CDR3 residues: CAISEQGSQYF. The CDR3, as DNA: TGTGCCATCAGTGAACAGGGAAGTCAGTACTTC.